The 15 T cell receptor beta chains below come from one sample, sequenced in a study of T cell responses to AZD1222 COVID-19 vaccine. Assay used: immunoSEQ multiplex PCR; TCRdb lists only in-frame clones, some missing. The repertoire has 100,000 to 140,000 clones, 92% of them found once; the top ten carry approximately 8.9%. Specimen: peripheral blood, collected 28 days after the second AZD1222 dose. The receptor source for this set is an adult who received the AZD1222 COVID-19 vaccine.

The rearrangement links TRBV19 to TRBJ1-3; D is unclear. The CDR3 extends over 13 amino acids. V was pared by 6 bases and J by 1 base, with 7 bases between. Germline values: CDR1 LNHDA, CDR2 SQIVND (reference sequence). CDR3 amino acids: CASRALSGNTIYF. CDR3 bases: TGTGCCAGTAGGGCTTTATCTGGAAACACCATATATTTT.

This chain joins TRBV5-1 and TRBJ1-2; no clear D. This CDR3 is built from 13 residues. The germline gives CDR1 SGHRS, CDR2 YFSETQ. Trimming pared 0 bases from V and 3 bases from J, leaving 6 bases between. The CDR3 protein is CASSLDVDYGYTF. CDR3 coding DNA: TGCGCCAGCAGCTTGGATGTTGACTATGGCTACACCTTC.

This chain uses TRBV10-3 with TRBJ2-2; D could derive from TRBD1 or TRBD2 (5 bases each). Germline V lookup: CDR1 ENHRY, CDR2 SYGVKD. CDR3 length: 16 amino acids. Trimming stripped 2 bases from V and 0 bases from J, with 10 bases between. The CDR3 nucleotides are TGTGCCATCAGTGAGGTGGGGGATACGAACACCGGGGAGCTGTTTTTT. It yields the protein CAISEVGDTNTGELFF.

The CDR3 loop is CASSQVIAGQPQHF. In DNA form, the CDR3 reads TGCGCCAGCAGCCAAGTAATCGCGGGTCAGCCCCAGCATTTT. The chain has TRBV4-1 and TRBJ1-5; the D is unclear. This CDR3 is 14 amino acids long. V lost 1 base and J lost 6, with 10 bases in between. In germline, CDR1 is MGHRA, CDR2 YSYEKL.

The chain has TRBV30 and TRBJ1-1; no definite D call. Deletions cut 0 bases from V and 11 bases from J, with 10 bases between. This CDR3 has 11 amino acids. Germline CDR1 is GTSNPN and CDR2 is SVGIG (reference sequence). In DNA, the CDR3 is TGTGCCTGGAGTGTAAAAGGGCCGGCTTTCTTT. Protein: CAWSVKGPAFF.

The chain employs TRBV5-6 and TRBJ2-7, with 8 bases matching TRBD1. The CDR3 is 14 residues long. The ends lost 4 bases at V and 5 bases at J; junction bases unmatched: 8. CDR1 and CDR2 (germline): SGHDT, YYEEEE. The CDR3 loop is CASSRRTGRNEQYF. CDR3 DNA sequence: TGTGCCAGCAGCCGGAGGACAGGGAGGAACGAGCAGTACTTC. Variable domain in full (rest from reference TRBV5-6 and TRBJ2-7): DAGVTQSPTHLIKTRGQQVTLRCSPKSGHDTVSWYQQALGQGPQFIFQYYEEEERQRGNFPDRFSGHQFPNYSSELNVNALLLGDSALYLCASSRRTGRNEQYFGPGTRLTVT.

This sequence joins TRBV30 and TRBJ1-1; D is uncertain. CDR3 length: 11 residues. Trimming shortened V by 2 bases and J by 2 bases, and 3 bases separated the two germline ends. CDR1 GTSNPN and CDR2 SVGIG come from the germline V gene (reference sequence). CDR3 region: CAWSYNTEAFF. DNA of the CDR3: TGTGCCTGGAGTTATAACACTGAAGCTTTCTTT. The whole variable domain, remainder taken from reference TRBV30 and TRBJ1-1, is SQTIHQWPATLVQPVGSPLSLECTVEGTSNPNLYWYRQAAGRGLQLLFYSVGIGQISSEVPQNLSASRPQDRQFILSSKKLLLSDSGFYLCAWSYNTEAFFGQGTRLTVV.

The chain is built from TRBV6-5 and TRBJ1-1; D gene uncertain. The CDR3 loop spans 13 amino acids. V lost 5 bases and J lost 6, with 13 bases in between. Germline V lookup: CDR1 MNHEY, CDR2 SVGAGI. The CDR3 is CASSTRSLAEAFF. CDR3 in DNA: TGTGCCAGCAGTACCCGGAGCCTCGCTGAAGCTTTCTTT.

The chain carries TRBV12-3 or TRBV12-4 and TRBJ1-1; D not certain. V was trimmed by 3 bases and J by 11 bases, leaving 16 bases between them. CDR3 length: 13 amino acids. CDR3 coding DNA: TGTGCCAGCAGTTTTAGGCTAAGGTTTGCTGCTTTCTTT. This translates into CASSFRLRFAAFF.

Points on this clone: Relative to the germline gene, one junction end is altered; a read error may explain this. The chain is built from TRBV11-1 and TRBJ2-3; D is possibly TRBD2 (5 bases). The V gene's germline CDR1 is SGHAT and CDR2 FQDESV (reference sequence). The CDR3 consists of 11 residues. In nucleotides, the CDR3 is TGTGCCAGCAGCATAGCGGATACGCAGTATTTT. Its translation is CASSIADTQYF. Looking up the rest from reference TRBV11-1 and TRBJ2-3 gives the full variable domain: EAEVAQSPRYKITEKSQAVAFWCDPISGHATLYWYRQILGQGPELLVQFQDESVVDDSQLPKDRFSAERLKGVDSTLKIQPAELGDSAMYLCASSIADTQYFGPGTRLTVL.

The gene calls are TRBV2 and TRBJ1-5, with D maybe TRBD1 (5 bases). The CDR3 loop spans 14 amino acids. Germline lookup yields CDR1 SNHLY and CDR2 FYNNEI. Trimming stripped 4 bases from V and 2 bases from J, with 9 bases between. CDR3 in amino acids: CASSGGLGNQPQHF. The CDR3 DNA reads as TGTGCCAGCAGTGGGGGACTGGGCAATCAGCCCCAGCATTTT.

The CDR3 protein is CASFPGIWSNQPQHF. CDR3 DNA sequence: TGTGCCAGTTTTCCGGGGATCTGGAGCAATCAGCCCCAGCATTTT. This chain connects TRBV19 to TRBJ1-5; no definite D call. The CDR3 contains 15 residues. V was shortened by 8 bases and J by 1 base, with 15 bases between the two germline ends. Germline V gives CDR1 LNHDA, CDR2 SQIVND (reference sequence).

J is TRBJ2-5 and V is TRBV19; 11 positions agree with TRBD2. V trimming: 3 bases; J trimming: 5 bases; junction bases outside the gene matches: 11. The CDR3 spans 17 residues. In germline, CDR1 is LNHDA, CDR2 SQIVND (reference sequence). The chain's CDR3 is CASSILPRLAGIETQYF. Here the CDR3 DNA reads TGTGCCAGTAGTATCCTCCCAAGACTAGCGGGAATCGAGACCCAGTACTTC.

This clone was seen once. CDR3 in DNA: TGCGCCAGCAGCCAAGATCTTGGGGACAGGGCTCCTACCTACGAGCAGTACTTC. This translates into CASSQDLGDRAPTYEQYF. The J gene is TRBJ2-7, the V gene TRBV4-1, with 9 bases aligning to TRBD1. Germline V gene lookup returns CDR1 MGHRA and CDR2 YSYEKL. With 0 bases clipped from V and 2 bases from J, the junction kept 11 bases outside the gene matches. This CDR3 comprises 18 residues.

This chain joins TRBV30 and TRBJ2-7; D gene ambiguous. Trimming pared 2 bases from V and 3 bases from J, leaving 11 bases between. Germline V gene data show CDR1 as GTSNPN and CDR2 as SVGIG (reference sequence). This CDR3 contains 13 residues. The CDR3 reads CAWSKTEIYEQYF. CDR3 sequence (DNA): TGTGCCTGGAGTAAAACAGAGATCTACGAGCAGTACTTC.